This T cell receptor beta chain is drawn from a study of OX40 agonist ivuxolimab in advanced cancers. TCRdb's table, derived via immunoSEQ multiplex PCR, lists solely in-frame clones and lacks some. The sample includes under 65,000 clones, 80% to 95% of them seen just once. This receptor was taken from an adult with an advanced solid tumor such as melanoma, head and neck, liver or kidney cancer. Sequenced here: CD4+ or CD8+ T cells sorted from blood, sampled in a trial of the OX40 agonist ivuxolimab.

The CDR3 loop reads CASSLSGETDTQYF. CDR3 nucleotides: TGTGCCAGCAGTCTTAGCGGGGAAACAGATACGCAGTATTTT. The chain joins TRBV6-1 to TRBJ2-3; 8 positions match TRBD2. From germline, CDR1 is MNHNS and CDR2 SASEGT. V shed 5 bases, J shed 3 bases, and the junction held 4 bases outside the gene matches. The CDR3 spans 14 residues.